One sample yielded the 2 T cell receptor beta chains listed below, sequenced in a study of T cell changes during pregnancy in multiple sclerosis. The protocol was immunoSEQ multiplex PCR, while the TCRdb copy is restricted to in-frame clones and leaves out a portion. The sample shows 75,000 to 100,000 clones, about 91% of them seen only once. The specimen was peripheral blood, collected after pregnancy. The source of these receptors is a female donor in good health, enrolled as a control in a pregnancy study.

The rearrangement uses TRBV9 and TRBJ1-6; D unclear. The CDR3 runs 14 residues. The V and J ends lost 2 bases and 7 bases respectively, with 10 bases between them. CDR1 and CDR2 (germline): SGDLS, YYNGEE. CDR3 amino acids: CASSVSEGNSPLHF. CDR3 bases: TGTGCCAGCAGCGTTTCCGAGGGAAATTCACCCCTCCACTTT. The full variable domain, with the rest looked up from reference TRBV9 and TRBJ1-6, is DSGVTQTPKHLITATGQRVTLRCSPRSGDLSVYWYQQSLDQGLQFLIQYYNGEERAKGNILERFSAQQFPDLHSELNLSSLELGDSALYFCASSVSEGNSPLHFGNGTRLTVT.

The V and J genes are TRBV7-3 and TRBJ2-3, with 7 bases that match TRBD1. This CDR3 spans 15 amino acids. The V gene end was trimmed by 5 bases and the J gene end by 2 bases; junction bases not matched to a gene: 7. The V gene's germline CDR1 is SGHTA and CDR2 FQGTGA. The CDR3 sequence: CASSLRQGNTDTQYF. In DNA, the CDR3 is TGTGCCAGCAGCCTCCGACAGGGTAACACAGATACGCAGTATTTT.